This TCR beta chain is drawn from a study of control samples from healthy donors and cancer patients. Germline V gene sequence: CDR1 SEHNR, CDR2 FQNEAQ (reference sequence). The CDR3 is 16 amino acids. V was cut by 5 bases and J by 1 base, with 16 bases left in between. Clones were sequenced by immunoSEQ multiplex PCR, and TCRdb holds only the in-frame ones, with some missing. The table shows 120,000 or so clones, with about 92% occurring only once. Material for sequencing was PBMCs. V gene TRBV7-9 combines with J gene TRBJ2-3, with D hard to call. The TCR was taken from an older man with head and neck cancer. CDR3 amino acids: CASSALVGFGTDTQYF. CDR3 DNA: TGTGCCAGCAGCGCCTTAGTCGGTTTCGGCACAGATACGCAGTATTTT.